This TCR beta chain was captured in a study of CXCR3-negative and CXCR3-positive naive CD8 T cells. Study outcomes and limitations: Greater hydrophobicity was found in TRB CDR3s of CXCR3-positive naive cells than of CXCR3-negative naive cells.

The method, 5' RACE with UMI labels, was used to prepare the TRB cDNA libraries. TCRdb reprocessed the 5' RACE reads and stores each CDR3 protein as one record, lacking DNA. This sample's table has thousands of distinct CDR3 sequences. The CDR3 extends over 12 amino acids. Germline-derived CDR1 and CDR2 are SQVTM and ANQGSEA. Turning to this clonotype: Antigen specificity is unknown.

The source material was naive CXCR3+ CD8+ T cells from blood. The subset is: CD45RO-CCR7+CD27+CD95- naive CD8+ T cells expressing CXCR3 (TNR3+). This receptor was identified in a human donor in good health. Some clones in this sample may be carry-over from other donors' samples. This rearrangement joins TRBV29-1 to TRBJ1-1; TCRdb selects TRBD1, and the lack of DNA leaves this call unchecked. CDR3 residues: CSVEARGAEAFF.